The 17 T cell receptor beta chains below were found in one sample sequenced in a study of cytomegalovirus exposure and HLA in healthy donors. Here immunoSEQ multiplex PCR was the method, and the copy in TCRdb shows in-frame clones only, minus some. The table records about 140,000 clones, 86% of them present only once. The sequenced sample was PBMCs. The receptors stem from a man between 18 and 35 years old in good health and CMV-seronegative.

This chain connects TRBV28 to TRBJ2-7; D remains ambiguous. V was pared by 6 bases and J by 2 bases, with 17 bases between. From germline, CDR1 is MDHEN and CDR2 SYDVKM. There are 15 residues in the CDR3. The CDR3: CASRGPRRSPYEQYF. The CDR3 bases are TGTGCCAGCAGGGGCCCTCGCAGGTCACCCTACGAGCAGTACTTC.

This chain joins TRBV10-1 and TRBJ2-7; TRBD1 aligns across 7 bases. V shed 10 bases, J shed 2 bases, and the junction held 5 bases outside the gene matches. Germline V lookup: CDR1 WNHNN, CDR2 SYGVQD (reference sequence). The length of the CDR3 is 12 residues. Here the CDR3 reads CAISTGTYEQYF. For the CDR3, the DNA is TGCGCCATATCGACAGGGACCTACGAGCAGTACTTC.

Points on this clone: At one end the junction does not follow the germline gene, possibly because of a read error. The J gene is TRBJ2-1, the V gene TRBV5-1; D unresolved. The germline V gene encodes CDR1 SGHRS and CDR2 YFSETQ. The CDR3 consists of 11 residues. This chain's CDR3 is CASSLYSEQFF. CDR3 nucleotides: TGCGCCAGCAGCCTTTACAGTGAGCAGTTCTTC.

V usage is TRBV7-2 and J usage is TRBJ1-5; TRBD1 matches at 9 bases. This CDR3 has 15 residues. Germline values: CDR1 SGHTA, CDR2 FQGNSA. J gave up 11 bases and V 6 bases, and 14 bases lay outside the gene matches. DNA of the CDR3: TGTGCCAGCAGTCCGGAACAGGGGGCCGGAAGGTCCCAGCATTTT. Translated: CASSPEQGAGRSQHF.

V is TRBV19 and J is TRBJ1-1; D might be TRBD1 (6 bases). The V end was cut by 5 bases, the J end by 1 base, with 17 bases between. The CDR3 length is 16 residues. The V gene's germline CDR1 is LNHDA and CDR2 SQIVND (reference sequence). CDR3 DNA sequence: TGTGCCAGTAGTGGGGGGGCCCTGCCTGGGAACACTGAAGCTTTCTTT. Encoded protein: CASSGGALPGNTEAFF. Filled out from reference TRBV19 and TRBJ1-1, the complete variable domain reads DGGITQSPKYLFRKEGQNVTLSCEQNLNHDAMYWYRQDPGQGLRLIYYSQIVNDFQKGDIAEGYSVSREKKESFPLTVTSAQKNPTAFYLCASSGGALPGNTEAFFGQGTRLTVV.

The rearrangement uses TRBV5-6 and TRBJ1-2; 7 positions match TRBD1. V trimming: 2 bases; J trimming: 10 bases; junction bases outside the gene matches: 2. Germline loops: CDR1 SGHDT, CDR2 YYEEEE. The CDR3 consists of 11 residues. DNA for the CDR3: TGTGCCAGCAGCTTAGGACAGGCCTACACCTTC. It translates to CASSLGQAYTF.

This clone was counted only a few times. The V call is TRBV27, the J call TRBJ1-6; perhaps TRBD1 as D (5 bases). Germline V CDR1 and CDR2: MNHEY, SMNVEV (reference sequence). V was cut by 2 bases and J by 10 bases, with 6 bases left in between. CDR3 length: 12 amino acids. CDR3 residues: CASSLGHSPLHF. In DNA, the CDR3 is TGTGCCAGCAGTTTAGGACACTCACCCCTCCACTTT.

This clone was counted only a few times. J is TRBJ2-5 and V is TRBV5-6; TRBD2 is a possible D gene (6 bases). The germline V and J ends were trimmed by 5 bases and 5 bases, with 25 bases remaining between them. The CDR3 totals 17 residues. In germline, CDR1 is SGHDT, CDR2 YYEEEE. This CDR3 reads CASRFWLAVLPGETQYF. CDR3 in DNA: TGTGCCAGCAGGTTTTGGTTAGCGGTTCTACCGGGGGAGACCCAGTACTTC. The full variable domain, its missing parts supplied by reference TRBV5-6 and TRBJ2-5, is DAGVTQSPTHLIKTRGQQVTLRCSPKSGHDTVSWYQQALGQGPQFIFQYYEEEERQRGNFPDRFSGHQFPNYSSELNVNALLLGDSALYLCASRFWLAVLPGETQYFGPGTRLLVL.

This clone was observed a handful of times. The chain uses TRBV28 and TRBJ2-2, with unresolved D. CDR1 and CDR2 (germline): MDHEN, SYDVKM. The germline V and J ends were trimmed by 4 bases and 0 bases, with 3 bases remaining between them. CDR3 length: 13 amino acids. The CDR3 DNA reads TGTGCCAGCAGTTCAGCGAACACCGGGGAGCTGTTTTTT. This encodes CASSSANTGELFF.

The V gene is TRBV29-1, the J gene TRBJ2-7; D perhaps matches TRBD2 (6 bases). V was shortened by 3 bases and J by 0 bases, with 12 bases between the two germline ends. The germline gives CDR1 SQVTM, CDR2 ANQGSEA. The CDR3 is 14 amino acids. The CDR3 DNA reads as TGCAGCGTTGAGCAGGAGGGCGACTCCTACGAGCAGTACTTC. This codes for CSVEQEGDSYEQYF.

This clone was seen a single time. This chain joins TRBV4-1 and TRBJ2-7, with TRBD1 as a possible D gene (5 bases). Germline V lookup: CDR1 MGHRA, CDR2 YSYEKL. This CDR3 has 16 residues. V was pared by 0 bases and J by 3 bases, with 15 bases between. CDR3 sequence (DNA): TGCGCCAGCAGCCAAGAATCGGTCCAGGGCCTCTACGAGCAGTACTTC. Its translation is CASSQESVQGLYEQYF.

The genes are TRBV7-8 and TRBJ2-7; 7 nucleotides line up with TRBD1. In germline, CDR1 is SGHVS, CDR2 FQNEAQ. Germline trimming cut 6 bases from V and 2 bases from J; bases unmatched to any gene: 7. This CDR3 has 14 residues. Here the CDR3 reads CASRTRTGPYEQYF. DNA of the CDR3: TGTGCCAGCAGGACTCGGACAGGCCCCTACGAGCAGTACTTC.

This chain joins TRBV5-6 and TRBJ1-5, with 9 bases that match TRBD1. CDR1 is SGHDT, CDR2 YYEEEE, per germline. J gave up 2 bases and V 4 bases, and 4 bases lay outside the gene matches. This CDR3 has 15 residues. The CDR3 protein is CASSTDRGGNQPQHF. The CDR3 DNA reads TGTGCCAGCAGCACCGACAGGGGGGGCAATCAGCCCCAGCATTTT.

V usage is TRBV6-5 and J usage is TRBJ1-3; D is perhaps TRBD1 (5 bases). Trimming shortened V by 4 bases and J by 0 bases, and 7 bases separated the two germline ends. The CDR3 runs 14 residues. Germline-derived CDR1 and CDR2 are MNHEY and SVGAGI. The CDR3 nucleotides read TGTGCCAGCAGTTCCACAGGCTCTGGAAACACCATATATTTT. It specifies CASSSTGSGNTIYF.

The CDR3 loop is CASSWQGDREQYF. As DNA, the CDR3 is TGTGCCAGTAGTTGGCAGGGGGATAGGGAGCAGTACTTC. The chain links TRBV19 to TRBJ2-7; 7 nucleotides line up with TRBD1. The CDR3 length is 13 residues. Germline trimming cut 5 bases from V and 7 bases from J; bases unmatched to any gene: 8. Germline V gene sequence: CDR1 LNHDA, CDR2 SQIVND (reference sequence).

This chain's CDR3 is CASSLWGGRNTEAFF. CDR3 in DNA: TGTGCCAGTAGCCTATGGGGGGGACGGAACACTGAAGCTTTCTTT. V usage is TRBV19 and J usage is TRBJ1-1; D is perhaps TRBD1 (5 bases). There are 15 residues in the CDR3. V lost 6 bases to trimming and J lost 1 base, with 15 bases between them. Germline assignment: CDR1 LNHDA and CDR2 SQIVND (reference sequence).

V usage is TRBV19 and J usage is TRBJ1-3; weak D call: TRBD1 (6 bases). Germline loops: CDR1 LNHDA, CDR2 SQIVND (reference sequence). With 8 bases removed from V and 0 bases from J, the gap between germline ends came to 14 bases. The CDR3 length is 15 residues. CDR3 residues: CASWRGDNSGNTIYF. The CDR3 DNA is TGTGCCAGTTGGCGGGGGGACAACTCTGGAAACACCATATATTTT.